This TCR beta chain comes out of a study of shared clonotypes between healthy human individuals. Overall study: Per donor, CD8 memory used one plate, CD8 naive used two, CD4 memory used three and CD4 naive used three. Study observations and caveats: Relative to memory subsets, naive subsets generally showed larger estimated richness.

Regarding this clone: Its target is not known.

Every subset had its genomic DNA shared out evenly among several immunoSEQ plates. Clones were sequenced by immunoSEQ multiplex PCR, and TCRdb holds only the in-frame ones, with some missing. The sample contains 550,000 to 750,000 clones, roughly nine tenths of which appear only once. Trimming at V came to 4 bases and at J to 7 bases, leaving 15 bases not matched to a gene. Per the germline V gene, CDR1 is SGHAT and CDR2 is FQNNGV. This CDR3 is built from 17 residues. CD8 cells regarded as naive lacked CD45RO, were positively chosen for CCR7, and omitted terminally differentiated effector memory CD45RA+ cells.

The TCR originated in a man younger than 45 in good health. The sample taken for sequencing was naive CD8+ T cells sorted from blood. The chain links TRBV11-2 to TRBJ2-7; TRBD2 agrees at 11 bases. The CDR3 DNA follows: TGTGCCAGCAGCTCTCCCCTGCGACTAGCGGGGTTGGAAGAGCAGTACTTC. Its translation is CASSSPLRLAGLEEQYF.